This T cell receptor beta chain is drawn from a study of early T cells in non-severe SARS-CoV-2 infection. Whole-study context: Alpha and beta chains were unpaired, from unsorted whole-blood bulk RNA.

This clonotype was observed at least ten times. TCRdb passed the 5' RACE reads through MiXCR, listing each CDR3 protein once. The sample contains around 77,000 distinct CDR3 sequences, around 10% of which appear only once. Trimming took off 10 bases at V and 4 bases at J, with 13 bases between the two ends. The CDR3 covers 12 residues. Per the germline V gene, CDR1 is SEHNR and CDR2 is FQNEAQ (reference sequence). This TCR derives from an adult who was a healthcare worker with PCR-confirmed SARS-CoV-2 infection or an uninfected control (not recorded which). The material sequenced was whole blood, taken at baseline. The chain uses TRBV7-9 and TRBJ1-2, with a weak D call TRBD1 (6 bases). The CDR3 nucleotides are TGTGCCACCCGGCAGGGGAGCTATGGCTACACCTTC. As protein: CATRQGSYGYTF. The full variable domain, with the rest looked up from reference TRBV7-9 and TRBJ1-2, is DTGVSQNPRHKITKRGQNVTFRCDPISEHNRLYWYRQTLGQGPEFLTYFQNEAQLEKSRLLSDRFSAERPKGSFSTLEIQRTEQGDSAMYLCATRQGSYGYTFGSGTRLTVV.